This is a list of T cell receptor beta chains from one sample in a study of blood T cell repertoires in COVID-19. Here immunoSEQ multiplex PCR was the method, and the copy in TCRdb shows in-frame clones only, minus some. The sample contains 310,000 or so clones, roughly nine tenths of which appear only once. The specimen was peripheral blood. The receptors derive from a woman in her forties or fifties who had recovered from COVID-19. Each CDR3 is given with its conserved first and last residue. A D gene is named only where the DNA matches it firmly. Some rows mark clone size as missing; the rest say once, few, many or name a class of expanded clone.

clone_size | j_call | v_call | d_call | cdr3_aa | cdr3_nt
. | TRBJ1-1 | TRBV7-9 | . | CASSSGRSTEAFF | TGTGCCAGCAGCTCCGGTCGTAGTACTGAAGCTTTCTTT
. | TRBJ1-2 | TRBV12-3/TRBV12-4 | . | CASSLVRYGYTF | TGTGCCAGCAGTTTAGTTCGTTATGGCTACACCTTC
. | TRBJ1-4 | TRBV4-3 | . | CASSQAIGSGEKLFF | TGCGCCAGCAGCCAAGCGATCGGTTCGGGTGAAAAACTGTTTTTT
. | TRBJ1-6 | TRBV10-2 | . | CASSDRVGVTPLHF | TGCGCCAGCAGTGACAGGGTAGGGGTCACACCCCTCCACTTT
few | TRBJ1-6 | TRBV3-1/TRBV3-2 | . | CASSPSGDSPLHF | TGTGCCAGCAGCCCTTCGGGGGACTCACCCCTCCACTTT
. | TRBJ1-2 | TRBV19 | . | CASSIAGTSYWGYTF | TGTGCCAGTAGTATCGCCGGGACATCGTATTGGGGCTACACCTTC
. | TRBJ2-2 | TRBV4-3 | TRBD2 | CASSQDLAGVGELFF | TGCGCCAGCAGCCAAGACCTAGCGGGGGTCGGGGAGCTGTTTTTT
. | TRBJ2-7 | TRBV19 | . | CASSPKTGSASYEQYF | TGTGCCAGTAGTCCGAAAACGGGATCCGCCTCCTACGAGCAGTACTTC
few | TRBJ1-2 | TRBV5-5 | TRBD1 | CASSLGIWDRGFYGYTF | TGTGCCAGCAGCTTGGGCATTTGGGACAGGGGCTTCTATGGCTACACCTTC
. | TRBJ1-5 | TRBV7-2 | . | CASSFRQASGNQPQHF | TGTGCCAGCAGCTTTCGTCAAGCCTCGGGCAATCAGCCCCAGCATTTT
. | TRBJ1-5 | TRBV3-1/TRBV3-2 | TRBD1 | CASSQRGTGEPQPQHF | TGTGCCAGCAGCCAAAGGGGGACAGGGGAGCCTCAGCCCCAGCATTTT
. | TRBJ1-5 | TRBV6-2/TRBV6-3 | . | CASSDGVANQPQHF | TGTGCCAGCAGTGACGGTGTAGCCAATCAGCCCCAGCATTTT
. | TRBJ1-1 | TRBV6-4 | . | CASSEGVNTEAFF | TGTGCCAGCAGTGAAGGAGTGAACACTGAAGCTTTCTTT
. | TRBJ2-6 | TRBV7-2 | TRBD2 | CASSFLGTSGYSGANVLTF | TGTGCCAGCAGCTTTCTTGGGACTAGCGGTTACTCTGGGGCCAACGTCCTGACTTTC
. | TRBJ1-2 | TRBV29-1 | . | CSVDRQEYGYTF | TGCAGCGTTGACAGACAGGAGTATGGCTACACCTTC